Presented here are 3 T cell receptor beta chains from one specimen sequenced in a study of CD8 T cells in ankylosing spondylitis. Via MiXCR, TCRdb re-called the 5' RACE reads, giving one row per CDR3 protein. The sample contains some 290,000 distinct CDR3 sequences, roughly 20% of which appear only once. Input material: blood, either unsorted or a sorted T cell fraction (not recorded which). These receptors all come from a male donor with ankylosing spondylitis or in good health (not recorded which).

This clonotype appeared many times. This rearrangement joins TRBV9 to TRBJ2-1; 8 nucleotides agree with TRBD2. The CDR3 spans 14 residues. V trimming: 4 bases; J trimming: 4 bases; junction bases outside the gene matches: 4. Germline V lookup: CDR1 SGDLS, CDR2 YYNGEE. The CDR3 region has the DNA TGTGCCAGCAGCCCCGGGAGGGAGTACAATGAGCAGTTCTTC. Translated: CASSPGREYNEQFF. Drawing the rest from reference TRBV9 and TRBJ2-1, the complete variable domain is DSGVTQTPKHLITATGQRVTLRCSPRSGDLSVYWYQQSLDQGLQFLIQYYNGEERAKGNILERFSAQQFPDLHSELNLSSLELGDSALYFCASSPGREYNEQFFGPGTRLTVL.

This clonotype has a count of ten or more. V is TRBV12-3 or TRBV12-4 and J is TRBJ1-6, with D tentatively TRBD1 (5 bases). V was pared by 5 bases and J by 6 bases, with 17 bases between. The CDR3 sequence is 16 residues long. CDR3 sequence reads: CASSPWGETANSPLHF. CDR3 sequence (DNA): TGTGCCAGCAGTCCCTGGGGGGAGACAGCTAATTCACCCCTCCACTTT.

The chain joins TRBV28 to TRBJ1-5; 10 bases align to TRBD1. CDR1 is MDHEN and CDR2 is SYDVKM in the germline V gene. This CDR3 comprises 18 residues. The ends lost 9 bases at V and 4 bases at J; junction bases unmatched: 18. The CDR3 loop reads CASSNRDRGLFGNQPQHF. The CDR3 DNA is TGTGCCAGTTCCAACCGGGACAGGGGATTGTTCGGTAATCAGCCCCAGCATTTT.